These 32 T cell receptor beta chains came from one sample sequenced in a study of blood T cells in healthy people across ages (dated by TCRdb to between 2014 and 2016). The library was prepared using 5' RACE. The sequencer listed for this sample is Illumina HiSeq 2500. A second PCR of roughly 7 to 11 cycles was performed with a sample-barcoded 5' primer and a J-beta primer mix. TCRdb cleaned the public reads at Q25 with fastp, built clones with MiXCR and kept in-frame beta chains. Every entry covers one CDR3 protein and lists the most common genes and DNA from its rows. The sample profile shows about 650,000 distinct CDR3 sequences; approximately 52% of them were found once. The leading ten clones occupy approximately 13% of the sample. Material: blood. The receptor set was obtained from a woman older than 75 in good health.

The V gene is TRBV5-4, the J gene TRBJ2-5; 12 nucleotides match TRBD2. CDR1 is SGHNT, CDR2 YYREEE, per germline (reference sequence). The CDR3 totals 15 residues. Trimming removed 0 bases from V and 4 bases from J; junction bases left unmatched: 1. The CDR3 loop is CASSLASGGAETQYF. The CDR3 nucleotides are TGTGCCAGCAGCTTGGCTAGCGGGGGGGCAGAGACCCAGTACTTC.

This clonotype was counted ten times or more. This rearrangement joins TRBV5-1 to TRBJ2-1, with 9 bases fitting TRBD2. The CDR3 loop spans 16 amino acids. Trimming cost V 0 bases and J 7 bases; bases outside gene matches: 8. Germline V gene data show CDR1 as SGHRS and CDR2 as YFSETQ. The CDR3 bases are TGCGCCAGCAGCTTGGAAGGCGGGGGGGCTGGAAATGAGCAGTTCTTC. This codes for CASSLEGGGAGNEQFF.

The chain carries TRBV7-2 and TRBJ1-6; D not resolved. Germline assignment: CDR1 SGHTA and CDR2 FQGNSA. Deletions cut 4 bases from V and 10 bases from J, with 14 bases between. This CDR3 comprises 14 residues. The CDR3 coding sequence is TGTGCCAGCAGCTCTCCAGGAGGGAAATCACCCCTCCACTTT. This translates into CASSSPGGKSPLHF.

This chain uses TRBV7-2 with TRBJ1-1; D not certain. CDR1 is SGHTA, CDR2 FQGNSA, per germline. The V end was cut by 1 base, the J end by 1 base, with 7 bases between. The CDR3 contains 14 residues. The DNA for the CDR3 is TGTGCCAGCAGCTTAGAAGGTCCGAACACTGAAGCTTTCTTT. As protein: CASSLEGPNTEAFF.

This clonotype has a handful of counts. This may be a read error, as it is one base from a much larger clone. The CDR3 sequence: CSVVWVPQDEQYF. In nucleotides, the CDR3 is TGCAGCGTTGTTTGGGTACCCCAGGACGAGCAGTACTTC. The V call is TRBV29-1, the J call TRBJ2-7; no firm D call. Germline V gives CDR1 SQVTM, CDR2 ANQGSEA. Trimming pared 4 bases from V and 5 bases from J, leaving 15 bases between. The CDR3 covers 13 residues.

The table lists this clonotype with a count of one. This clone may be a read error of a much larger clone one base away. The V call is TRBV20-1, the J call TRBJ2-7; D remains ambiguous. The length of the CDR3 is 13 residues. The germline CDR1 and CDR2 sequences are DFQATT and SNEGSKA (reference sequence). The CDR3 DNA reads TGCAGTGCTCCAAAGACGAGCTCCTACGTGCAGTACTTC. Encoded protein: CSAPKTSSYVQYF.

The V gene is TRBV25-1, the J gene TRBJ2-1, with 9 positions matching TRBD1. The end of the DNA fits TRBJ2-7 better, so the J call may be wrong. The CDR3 totals 19 residues. Per germline, CDR1 MGHDK and CDR2 SYGVNS. The CDR3 coding sequence is TGTGCCAGCAGTGATGGGGGACAGGGAAGGATTAGCTCCTACAATGAGCAGTACTTC. This codes for CASSDGGQGRISSYNEQYF.

Only one count was recorded for this clonotype. The V call is TRBV29-1, the J call TRBJ1-1; D might be TRBD1 (6 bases). In germline, CDR1 is SQVTM, CDR2 ANQGSEA. The CDR3 loop spans 15 amino acids. The V gene lost 6 bases and the J gene lost 5 bases, with 22 bases spanning the gap. The CDR3 here is CSVGATPSVGTEAFF. CDR3 nucleotide sequence: TGCAGCGTGGGGGCCACTCCTTCCGTTGGGACTGAAGCTTTCTTT.

The chain couples TRBV7-9 to TRBJ2-7, with 8 bases aligning to TRBD1. V was clipped by 5 bases and J by 0 bases; unmatched bases: 9. There are 16 residues in the CDR3. CDR1 and CDR2 from the germline V gene are SEHNR and FQNEAQ (reference sequence). The CDR3 sequence: CASSRSGGYLSYEQYF. In DNA form, the CDR3 reads TGTGCCAGCAGCAGATCAGGGGGCTACCTCTCCTACGAGCAGTACTTC.

The chain joins TRBV9 to TRBJ2-5, with 8 bases fitting TRBD1. The CDR3 has 16 residues. The germline V gene has CDR1 SGDLS and CDR2 YYNGEE. With 0 bases clipped from V and 0 bases from J, the junction kept 4 bases outside the gene matches. CDR3 bases: TGTGCCAGCAGCGTAGATTGGACAGGGAACCAAGAGACCCAGTACTTC. Translating it yields CASSVDWTGNQETQYF.

The table lists this clonotype with many counts. The chain couples TRBV6-6 to TRBJ2-5; D unresolved. CDR1 is MNHNY, CDR2 SVGAGI, per germline (reference sequence). The ends were cut back, 6 bases at V and 10 bases at J, with 12 bases in the middle. The CDR3 runs 11 residues. The CDR3 reads CASSPDWIQYF. The DNA for the CDR3 is TGTGCCAGCAGCCCCGACTGGATCCAGTACTTC.

V usage is TRBV28 and J usage is TRBJ2-7; D is possibly TRBD1 or TRBD2 (5 bases each). The J call may be incorrect, as the DNA end agrees better with TRBJ2-5. The CDR3 sequence is 15 residues long. Germline-derived CDR1 and CDR2 are MDHEN and SYDVKM. The DNA of the CDR3 is TGTGCCAGCAGCTGGGGATGGGACGCAAAAGAGACCCAGTACTTC. Protein: CASSWGWDAKETQYF.

V and J are TRBV15 and TRBJ1-5; no reliable D call. Deletions cut 4 bases from V and 0 bases from J, with 13 bases between. The CDR3 covers 16 residues. Germline V gene data show CDR1 as LNHNV and CDR2 as YYDKDF (reference sequence). The DNA of the CDR3 is TGTGCCACCAGCAATGGACCCAGATATAGCAATCAGCCCCAGCATTTT. Protein product: CATSNGPRYSNQPQHF.

The V and J genes are TRBV15 and TRBJ2-5; D might be TRBD1 or TRBD2, each matching 5 bases. The DNA end is a closer match to TRBJ2-4, so the J assignment may be wrong. The CDR3 consists of 14 residues. The germline V gene encodes CDR1 LNHNV and CDR2 YYDKDF (reference sequence). CDR3 nucleotides: TGTGCCACCAGCAGAGAATCGGGGCAGGACATTCAGTACTTC. Protein: CATSRESGQDIQYF.

This chain links TRBV28 with TRBJ2-1, with TRBD1 matching 9 bases. Germline V gene data show CDR1 as MDHEN and CDR2 as SYDVKM. The CDR3 is made up of 15 amino acids. V was clipped by 4 bases and J by 4 bases; unmatched bases: 5. The CDR3 DNA sequence: TGTGCCAGCAGTTACCACAGGGGGCAATACAATGAGCAGTTCTTC. It is translated as CASSYHRGQYNEQFF.

The rearrangement joins TRBV29-1 to TRBJ2-1; 12 bases are shared with TRBD2. In germline, CDR1 is SQVTM, CDR2 ANQGSEA. The CDR3 consists of 15 residues. Trimming took 7 bases from V and 5 from J; bases not matched to a gene: 9. The CDR3 sequence is CSAGLAGLGNNEQFF. The CDR3 DNA reads as TGCAGCGCTGGACTAGCGGGACTAGGAAACAATGAGCAGTTCTTC.

V and J are TRBV29-1 and TRBJ2-1; no clear D gene. Germline-derived CDR1 and CDR2 are SQVTM and ANQGSEA. The CDR3 runs 13 residues. Trimming took 2 bases from V and 4 from J, leaving 9 bases between them. This CDR3 reads CSVERPGYNEQFF. The CDR3 bases are TGCAGCGTTGAAAGGCCAGGATACAATGAGCAGTTCTTC.

This clonotype showed up just a few times. The DNA for the CDR3 is TGTGCCAGCAGCGGGAATGAGCAGTTCTTC. Amino acids: CASSGNEQFF. The chain has TRBV9 and TRBJ2-1; D unclear. V lost 3 bases, J lost 7 bases, and 2 bases lay in between. Germline V CDR1 and CDR2: SGDLS, YYNGEE. CDR3 length equals 10 residues.

The chain couples TRBV7-2 to TRBJ2-7; TRBD2 aligns across 7 bases. This CDR3 has 15 amino acids. The germline gives CDR1 SGHTA, CDR2 FQGNSA. J gave up 5 bases and V 5 bases, and 12 bases lay outside the gene matches. DNA for the CDR3: TGTGCCAGCAGCCTCTTCGGGGGGAGCGGGGACGAGCAGTACTTC. The encoded protein is CASSLFGGSGDEQYF.

This clonotype was observed at least ten times. The V gene is TRBV5-1, the J gene TRBJ2-1; the D gene is possibly TRBD2 (6 bases). In germline, CDR1 is SGHRS, CDR2 YFSETQ. This CDR3 is 16 amino acids long. Deletions cut 3 bases from V and 0 bases from J, with 13 bases between. CDR3 nucleotide sequence: TGCGCCAGCAGCTCCCTTCCTAGCGACTCCTACAATGAGCAGTTCTTC. Protein: CASSSLPSDSYNEQFF.

The rearrangement uses TRBV5-6 and TRBJ2-7, with D tentatively TRBD1 or TRBD2 (6 bases each). The CDR3 is made up of 14 amino acids. Germline-derived CDR1 and CDR2 are SGHDT and YYEEEE. V was cut by 2 bases and J by 3 bases, with 12 bases left in between. DNA for the CDR3: TGTGCCAGCAGCTTTACAGGGAGGAACTACGAGCAGTACTTC. Its protein is CASSFTGRNYEQYF.

Only a few counts were recorded for this clonotype. The chain links TRBV7-2 to TRBJ1-1; D ambiguous. The CDR3 spans 12 residues. V lost 4 bases and J lost 7, with 10 bases in between. Per the germline V gene, CDR1 is SGHTA and CDR2 is FQGNSA. The CDR3 nucleotides read TGTGCCAGCAGCTCCCGTCGGGGTGAAGCTTTCTTT. Translation: CASSSRRGEAFF.

CDR3 in DNA: TGTGCCAGCACAGGCGGGACATATACGCAGTATTTT. Amino acids: CASTGGTYTQYF. This chain uses TRBV6-6 with TRBJ2-3; D may match TRBD1 or TRBD2 (6 bases each). Germline V CDR1 and CDR2: MNHNY, SVGAGI (reference sequence). CDR3 size: 12 residues. V was cut by 7 bases and J by 7 bases, with 12 bases left in between.

This clonotype was counted at least ten times. CDR3 amino acids: CASSNRDGYTF. The CDR3 region has the DNA TGTGCCAGCTCAAACAGGGATGGCTACACCTTC. This chain links TRBV18 with TRBJ1-2; weak D call: TRBD1 (6 bases). The germline V gene has CDR1 KGHSH and CDR2 LQKENI. The V gene lost 5 bases and the J gene lost 6 bases, with 7 bases spanning the gap. The CDR3 spans 11 residues.

The V gene is TRBV24-1, the J gene TRBJ2-5; D is uncertain. The CDR3 runs to 16 residues. V dropped 2 bases and J dropped 5 bases, with 17 bases sitting between them. Germline-derived CDR1 and CDR2 are KGHDR and SFDVKD. The CDR3 is CATSDWTDSIRETQYF. The CDR3 DNA sequence: TGTGCCACCAGTGATTGGACCGATTCCATTCGCGAGACCCAGTACTTC.

This clonotype showed up many times. The gene calls are TRBV5-1 and TRBJ2-1; maybe TRBD1 (6 bases). The CDR3 runs 13 residues. CDR1 is SGHRS, CDR2 YFSETQ, per germline. The ends were cut back, 4 bases at V and 8 bases at J, with 13 bases in the middle. Here the CDR3 DNA reads TGCGCCAGCAGCCTACAGGGTTGGCATGAGCAGTTCTTC. Translation gives CASSLQGWHEQFF.

About this clonotype itself: A much larger clone is a single base away; this may be a read error. The chain links TRBV27 to TRBJ2-6; D may correspond to TRBD1 or TRBD2 (6 bases each). The germline V gene has CDR1 MNHEY and CDR2 SMNVEV (reference sequence). The CDR3 is made up of 18 amino acids. V lost 8 bases, J lost 0 bases, and 20 bases lay in between. The CDR3 sequence: CASSPWAGEVSGANVLTF. CDR3 DNA: TGTGCCAGCTCCCCTTGGGCAGGGGAGGTCTCTGGGGCCAACGTCCTGACTTTC.

As DNA, the CDR3 is TGTGCCAGCAGTGAGGCCCTAGCGGGGGGCACAGATACGCAGTATTTT. Its translation is CASSEALAGGTDTQYF. This chain links TRBV2 with TRBJ2-3; 10 nucleotides match TRBD2. Germline loops: CDR1 SNHLY, CDR2 FYNNEI. The V gene end was trimmed by 3 bases and the J gene end by 1 base; junction bases not matched to a gene: 4. CDR3 length: 16 amino acids.

For this clonotype: Since a much larger clone is just one base distant, this may be a read error. The chain employs TRBV7-3 and TRBJ2-1; D is ambiguous. The better agreement between TRBJ2-7 and the DNA end casts doubt on the J call. This CDR3 comprises 15 residues. Per germline, CDR1 SGHTA and CDR2 FQGTGA. This chain's CDR3 is CASSLTSLSGDEQYF. CDR3 nucleotide sequence: TGTGCCAGCAGCTTAACATCCTTGTCTGGGGATGAGCAGTACTTC.

The CDR3, as DNA: TGTGCCACCAGCAGACAATGGGGACATGAAGAGACCCAGTACTTC. It encodes CATSRQWGHEETQYF. The rearrangement links TRBV15 to TRBJ2-5, with D possibly being TRBD1 (6 bases). Germline V gene lookup returns CDR1 LNHNV and CDR2 YYDKDF (reference sequence). This CDR3 region has 15 residues. V was pared by 2 bases and J by 3 bases, with 13 bases between.

For this clonotype: This clone may be a read error of a much larger clone one base away. The chain joins TRBV21-1 to TRBJ2-1; TRBD1, as called in the table, went unchecked against the DNA. TRBV21-1 has pseudogene status. The CDR3 is made up of 15 amino acids. The CDR3 reads CATLSPDRGPNEQFF. The CDR3 DNA sequence: TGTGCCACCCTCTCCCCGGACCGTGGGCCCAATGAGCAGTTCTTC.

This rearrangement joins TRBV12-3 or TRBV12-4 to TRBJ1-1; D is undetermined. Between the trimmed V and J ends, which lost 5 bases and 4 bases, there was a span of 14 bases. This CDR3 comprises 14 residues. For the CDR3, the DNA is TGTGCCAGCAGTACCCAGAGAATGAGCACTGAAGCTTTCTTT. Residues: CASSTQRMSTEAFF.